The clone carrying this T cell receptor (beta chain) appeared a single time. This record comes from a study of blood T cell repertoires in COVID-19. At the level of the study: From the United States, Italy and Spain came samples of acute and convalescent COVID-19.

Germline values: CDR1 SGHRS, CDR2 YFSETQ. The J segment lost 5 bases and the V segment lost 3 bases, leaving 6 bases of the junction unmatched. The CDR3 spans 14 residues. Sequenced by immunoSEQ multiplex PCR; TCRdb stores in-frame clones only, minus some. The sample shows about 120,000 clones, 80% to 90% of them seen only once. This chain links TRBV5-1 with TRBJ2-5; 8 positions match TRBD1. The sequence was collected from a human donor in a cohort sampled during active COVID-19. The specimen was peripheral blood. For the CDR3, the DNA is TGCGCCAGCAGCTGGGCGGACAGGGTGGAGACCCAGTACTTC. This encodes CASSWADRVETQYF. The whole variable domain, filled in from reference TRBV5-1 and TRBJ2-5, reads KAGVTQTPRYLIKTRGQQVTLSCSPISGHRSVSWYQQTPGQGLQFLFEYFSETQRNKGNFPGRFSGRQFSNSRSEMNVSTLELGDSALYLCASSWADRVETQYFGPGTRLLVL.